The 19 T cell receptor beta chains given below trace back to one sample, sequenced in a study of cytomegalovirus exposure and HLA in healthy donors. TCRdb keeps only in-frame clones here, not all; method: immunoSEQ multiplex PCR. The data show hundreds of thousands of clones, with approximately 88% seen just once and over 12% held by the top ten. Sequencing was done on a sample of PBMCs. The source is a woman in her 30s in good health and CMV-seropositive.

DNA of the CDR3: TGTGCCAGCAGCTTAGGACTAGCGAACACCTACAATGAGCAGTTCTTC. This gives the protein CASSLGLANTYNEQFF. The chain links TRBV7-6 to TRBJ2-1, with TRBD2 matching over 8 bases. J gave up 2 bases and V 1 base, and 4 bases lay outside the gene matches. The germline V gene encodes CDR1 SGHVS and CDR2 FNYEAQ. This CDR3 has 16 amino acids.

This chain joins TRBV4-1 and TRBJ2-1; TRBD2 matches at 10 bases. This CDR3 is built from 18 residues. V lost 5 bases to trimming and J lost 8 bases; unmatched junction nucleotides: 18. The germline gives CDR1 MGHRA, CDR2 YSYEKL. This chain's CDR3 is CASSTPGSGRGGSYEQFF. In DNA, the CDR3 is TGCGCCAGCAGCACCCCAGGGAGCGGGAGGGGGGGGAGCTATGAGCAGTTCTTC.

This chain joins TRBV27 and TRBJ1-1; D gene uncertain. Per the germline V gene, CDR1 is MNHEY and CDR2 is SMNVEV (reference sequence). V dropped 6 bases and J dropped 3 bases, with 14 bases sitting between them. This CDR3 is 14 amino acids long. CDR3 amino acids: CASSPVDRDTEAFF. CDR3 sequence (DNA): TGTGCCAGCAGCCCCGTGGATAGGGACACTGAAGCTTTCTTT.

The J gene is TRBJ2-2, the V gene TRBV10-1; 8 bases are shared with TRBD2. Germline V lookup: CDR1 WNHNN, CDR2 SYGVQD (reference sequence). This CDR3 contains 18 residues. The ends lost 2 bases at V and 4 bases at J; junction bases unmatched: 12. CDR3 sequence: CASSEPEGLGVSTGELFF. The CDR3 bases are TGCGCCAGCAGTGAGCCTGAGGGACTAGGGGTGAGCACCGGGGAGCTGTTTTTT.

The sample holds one count of this clone. J is TRBJ2-4 and V is TRBV27; a possible D gene is TRBD2 (6 bases). The CDR3 has 17 amino acids. Trimming took off 4 bases at V and 3 bases at J, with 19 bases between the two ends. Germline assignment: CDR1 MNHEY and CDR2 SMNVEV (reference sequence). The CDR3 bases are TGTGCCAGCAGTTCCTGGGACCCCCGGGGACTCAAAAACATTCAGTACTTC. Translated, it gives CASSSWDPRGLKNIQYF.

This chain links TRBV20-1 with TRBJ2-2; no definite D call. CDR3 length equals 11 residues. Germline V gene sequence: CDR1 DFQATT, CDR2 SNEGSKA (reference sequence). Trimming pared 0 bases from V and 7 bases from J, leaving 3 bases between. CDR3 DNA: TGCAGTGCTAGAGATAACGGGGAGCTGTTTTTT. Protein sequence: CSARDNGELFF.

The chain carries TRBV20-1 and TRBJ1-2; the D is unclear. The length of the CDR3 is 11 residues. The germline V gene encodes CDR1 DFQATT and CDR2 SNEGSKA (reference sequence). CDR3 sequence: CSAGIRAVHTF. CDR3 bases: TGCAGCGCGGGAATTAGGGCAGTCCACACCTTC.

This sequence joins TRBV6-1 and TRBJ1-1, with D unresolved. Germline V gives CDR1 MNHNS, CDR2 SASEGT. Trimming took 5 bases from V and 6 from J, leaving 7 bases between them. The CDR3 contains 11 residues. The CDR3 nucleotides are TGTGCCAGCAGTCGAGGGTCTGAAGCTTTCTTT. This encodes CASSRGSEAFF.

This clone was seen a single time. The chain employs TRBV4-1 and TRBJ1-4; D uncertain. Trimming stripped 4 bases from V and 4 bases from J, with 19 bases between. CDR3 length: 17 residues. CDR1 is MGHRA, CDR2 YSYEKL, per germline. CDR3 sequence reads: CASSLPLRGPHNEKLFF. The CDR3 DNA is TGCGCCAGCAGCCTCCCGCTCCGGGGTCCCCATAATGAAAAACTGTTTTTT.

For the CDR3, the DNA is TGTGCCAGCAGGTGGGGACAGATGAACACTGAAGCTTTCTTT. Protein product: CASRWGQMNTEAFF. The chain recombines TRBV28 with TRBJ1-1; 7 bases agree with TRBD1. Germline V gene data show CDR1 as MDHEN and CDR2 as SYDVKM. After removal of 6 bases from V and 0 bases from J, the junction contained 4 bases not matched to a gene. This CDR3 spans 14 amino acids.

The count of this clone is one. This chain links TRBV7-2 with TRBJ2-1; the match to TRBD2 covers 11 bases. The CDR3 covers 17 residues. J lost 4 bases, V lost 5 bases, and 10 bases had no gene match. CDR1 and CDR2 from the germline V gene are SGHTA and FQGNSA. The CDR3: CASSILAGGPPYNEQFF. Written as DNA, the CDR3 is TGTGCCAGCAGCATCCTAGCGGGAGGCCCACCTTACAATGAGCAGTTCTTC.

The chain combines TRBV4-3 with TRBJ2-7; 9 bases line up with TRBD2. Germline V gives CDR1 LGHNA, CDR2 YSLEER. Trimming cost V 6 bases and J 4 bases; bases outside gene matches: 19. The CDR3 loop spans 18 amino acids. The CDR3 nucleotides read TGCGCCAGCAGAACTAGTACGGTTAGCGGGAGACGGGGGTACGAGCAGTACTTC. It codes for CASRTSTVSGRRGYEQYF.

The V gene is TRBV29-1, the J gene TRBJ2-2; 11 bases fit TRBD2. The V gene end was trimmed by 4 bases and the J gene end by 5 bases; junction bases not matched to a gene: 6. CDR1 and CDR2 (germline): SQVTM, ANQGSEA. The CDR3 extends over 15 amino acids. CDR3: CSVVLAGGRTGELFF. The CDR3 coding sequence is TGCAGCGTTGTGCTAGCGGGAGGTCGGACCGGGGAGCTGTTTTTT.

This rearrangement joins TRBV27 to TRBJ1-1; tentative D call: TRBD1 (5 bases). V shed 2 bases and J shed 0 bases, with 10 bases lying between them. The CDR3 is 15 amino acids. The V gene's germline CDR1 is MNHEY and CDR2 SMNVEV (reference sequence). The CDR3 nucleotides read TGTGCCAGCAGTTTAGGGCAGGGTGTGAACACTGAAGCTTTCTTT. Its protein product is CASSLGQGVNTEAFF.

This clone was observed once. The chain is built from TRBV5-1 and TRBJ2-7, with 10 bases that match TRBD2. Germline trimming cut 4 bases from V and 5 bases from J; bases unmatched to any gene: 6. CDR3 size: 14 residues. CDR1 is SGHRS, CDR2 YFSETQ, per germline. CDR3: CASSQGLARHEQYF. Here the CDR3 DNA reads TGCGCCAGCAGCCAGGGACTAGCGCGACACGAGCAGTACTTC.

The V and J genes are TRBV30 and TRBJ2-7; no clear D. CDR1 and CDR2 from the germline V gene are GTSNPN and SVGIG (reference sequence). V lost 0 bases, J lost 5 bases, and 11 bases lay in between. This CDR3 is built from 13 residues. The CDR3 nucleotides read TGTGCCTGGAGTGTAGGGCAATACCACGAGCAGTACTTC. Its translation: CAWSVGQYHEQYF.

V and J are TRBV30 and TRBJ2-7; D is unresolved. The CDR3 extends over 12 amino acids. The germline gives CDR1 GTSNPN, CDR2 SVGIG (reference sequence). Trimming took off 0 bases at V and 5 bases at J, with 8 bases between the two ends. CDR3 nucleotides: TGTGCCTGGAGTGTCCAAGGAAACGAGCAGTACTTC. Translation: CAWSVQGNEQYF.

This clone came up many times. V usage is TRBV6-1 and J usage is TRBJ2-5; 11 nucleotides agree with TRBD2. Germline CDR1 MNHNS, CDR2 SASEGT. The CDR3 covers 15 residues. With V trimmed by 2 bases and J by 1 base, 0 bases remained unmatched. The CDR3 DNA is TGTGCCAGCAGTGAACTAGCGGGAGGCCAAGAGACCCAGTACTTC. Translation: CASSELAGGQETQYF.

The chain carries TRBV11-2 and TRBJ1-3; D is ambiguous. Looked up from germline, CDR1 is SGHAT and CDR2 is FQNNGV. This CDR3 has 17 amino acids. Trimming left V 0 bases short and J 4 bases short, with 16 bases between. CDR3 sequence reads: CASSLDLQATWGNTIYF. The CDR3 DNA follows: TGTGCCAGCAGCTTAGATCTGCAGGCCACTTGGGGAAACACCATATATTTT.